The 24 T cell receptor beta chains in this list originate from one sample, sequenced in a study of PD-L1 blockade in urothelial cancer. The protocol was immunoSEQ multiplex PCR, while the TCRdb copy is restricted to in-frame clones and leaves out a portion. The table lists under 30,000 clones, almost 85% of them singletons. Source: PBMCs, taken around atezolizumab (anti-PD-L1) treatment. Receptor source: a man in his sixties or seventies with urothelial cancer.

V gene TRBV9 combines with J gene TRBJ2-1; 11 bases line up with TRBD1. V shed 2 bases, J shed 5 bases, and the junction held 15 bases outside the gene matches. The CDR3 is made up of 19 amino acids. Germline CDR1 is SGDLS and CDR2 is YYNGEE. The CDR3 sequence is CASSVRGQGGGGTHNEQFF. Written as DNA, the CDR3 is TGTGCCAGCAGCGTTAGGGGACAGGGGGGCGGCGGAACCCACAATGAGCAGTTCTTC.

V usage is TRBV5-1 and J usage is TRBJ2-3; possible D gene TRBD1, 7 bases. CDR1 SGHRS and CDR2 YFSETQ come from the germline V gene. This CDR3 has 20 amino acids. Trimming cost V 1 base and J 0 bases, with 24 bases left between them. The CDR3 DNA reads TGCGCCAGCAGCTTGTCCGGAGGGGCAGGGGGGACAACTAGCACAGATACGCAGTATTTT. Protein: CASSLSGGAGGTTSTDTQYF. Using reference TRBV5-1 and TRBJ2-3 for the parts outside the CDR3, the full variable domain is KAGVTQTPRYLIKTRGQQVTLSCSPISGHRSVSWYQQTPGQGLQFLFEYFSETQRNKGNFPGRFSGRQFSNSRSEMNVSTLELGDSALYLCASSLSGGAGGTTSTDTQYFGPGTRLTVL.

The chain carries TRBV11-2 and TRBJ1-6; D call uncertain. Trimming stripped 0 bases from V and 7 bases from J, with 7 bases between. CDR3 length equals 14 residues. CDR1 is SGHAT, CDR2 FQNNGV, per germline. CDR3 bases: TGTGCCAGCAGCTTAGATACGAGCAATTCACCCCTCCACTTT. Protein product: CASSLDTSNSPLHF. The variable domain in full, completed from reference TRBV11-2 and TRBJ1-6, reads EAGVAQSPRYKIIEKRQSVAFWCNPISGHATLYWYQQILGQGPKLLIQFQNNGVVDDSQLPKDRFSAERLKGVDSTLKIQPAKLEDSAVYLCASSLDTSNSPLHFGNGTRLTVT.

The rearrangement joins TRBV6-1 to TRBJ1-4; D not resolved. The germline V gene encodes CDR1 MNHNS and CDR2 SASEGT. This CDR3 spans 12 amino acids. V lost 3 bases and J 11 bases, leaving 10 bases between the germline ends. The CDR3 DNA reads as TGTGCCAGCAGTGAGGAAGGGAGGAAACTGTTTTTT. Its translation is CASSEEGRKLFF.

J is TRBJ2-6 and V is TRBV5-4; D is possibly TRBD2 (5 bases). Germline V gives CDR1 SGHNT, CDR2 YYREEE (reference sequence). Trimming shortened V by 5 bases and J by 2 bases, and 5 bases separated the two germline ends. The CDR3 spans 13 residues. CDR3 protein: CASRGAGANVLTF. The CDR3 bases are TGTGCCAGCAGGGGAGCTGGGGCCAACGTCCTGACTTTC.

The rearrangement uses TRBV5-1 and TRBJ2-3; 11 bases match TRBD2. From germline, CDR1 is SGHRS and CDR2 YFSETQ. CDR3 size: 16 residues. V was clipped by 4 bases and J by 4 bases; unmatched bases: 8. The CDR3 loop reads CASSITSGRDADTQYF. The CDR3 coding sequence is TGCGCCAGCAGCATAACTAGCGGGAGAGACGCAGATACGCAGTATTTT.

The CDR3 loop is CASSLRGTSGPTNTGELFF. The CDR3 DNA reads as TGTGCCAGCTCACTACGAGGGACTAGCGGTCCAACCAACACCGGGGAGCTGTTTTTT. V and J are TRBV18 and TRBJ2-2; TRBD2 agrees at 11 bases. V trimming: 4 bases; J trimming: 2 bases; junction bases outside the gene matches: 12. From germline, CDR1 is KGHSH and CDR2 LQKENI. This CDR3 has 19 amino acids.

This clone was recorded a few times. Additional DNA sequences in this sample encode the identical CDR3. The chain combines TRBV25-1 with TRBJ1-2, with 7 nucleotides matching TRBD1. This CDR3 has 12 amino acids. V dropped 2 bases and J dropped 8; count of bases not matched to a gene: 2. Germline lookup yields CDR1 MGHDK and CDR2 SYGVNS. This chain's CDR3 is CASSEGGGGYTF. The CDR3 nucleotides read TGTGCCAGCAGTGAAGGAGGGGGCGGCTACACCTTC.

The chain couples TRBV7-3 to TRBJ2-1; D is perhaps TRBD1 (5 bases). The CDR3 is 14 amino acids. The V end was cut by 0 bases, the J end by 9 bases, with 12 bases between. The germline V gene has CDR1 SGHTA and CDR2 FQGTGA. The CDR3: CASSLTGPQGEQFF. The CDR3 region has the DNA TGTGCCAGCAGCTTAACTGGACCTCAGGGTGAGCAGTTCTTC.

This clone was seen only a few times. The CDR3 DNA is TGCGCCAGCAGCTCCACCGTAGCGGGAGGGCCCTGGAATGAGCAGTTCTTC. This gives the protein CASSSTVAGGPWNEQFF. J is TRBJ2-1 and V is TRBV5-1, with 11 bases aligning to TRBD2. The CDR3 spans 17 residues. Germline lookup yields CDR1 SGHRS and CDR2 YFSETQ. Trimming removed 3 bases from V and 7 bases from J; junction bases left unmatched: 12. Based on the CDR3 plus reference TRBV5-1 and TRBJ2-1, the full variable domain is KAGVTQTPRYLIKTRGQQVTLSCSPISGHRSVSWYQQTPGQGLQFLFEYFSETQRNKGNFPGRFSGRQFSNSRSEMNVSTLELGDSALYLCASSSTVAGGPWNEQFFGPGTRLTVL.

The chain joins TRBV4-2 to TRBJ1-1, with TRBD1 identical over 7 bases. Germline values: CDR1 LGHNA, CDR2 YNFKEQ. This CDR3 contains 14 residues. V lost 4 bases, J lost 6 bases, and 8 bases stayed unmatched. The CDR3 loop is CASSRTTGSAEAFF. The CDR3 nucleotides read TGTGCCAGCAGCCGAACGACAGGGAGCGCTGAAGCTTTCTTT.

The CDR3 loop reads CASRGGTGVYEQYF. CDR3 DNA sequence: TGTGCCAGCCGAGGCGGGACAGGGGTATACGAGCAGTACTTC. The chain has TRBV19 and TRBJ2-7; 10 bases map to TRBD1. The germline gives CDR1 LNHDA, CDR2 SQIVND (reference sequence). The J segment lost 4 bases and the V segment lost 9 bases, leaving 9 bases of the junction unmatched. This CDR3 has 14 residues.

The chain links TRBV15 to TRBJ2-7; 8 nucleotides align to TRBD1. The length of the CDR3 is 14 residues. Trimming took 3 bases from V and 1 from J; bases not matched to a gene: 2. CDR1 is LNHNV, CDR2 YYDKDF, per germline (reference sequence). The CDR3: CATSRDRDSYEQYF. The CDR3 DNA follows: TGTGCCACCAGCAGGGACAGGGATTCCTACGAGCAGTACTTC.

The chain links TRBV2 to TRBJ2-1, with 8 nucleotides matching TRBD1. J was trimmed by 1 base and V by 8 bases; bases with no gene match: 7. Germline lookup yields CDR1 SNHLY and CDR2 FYNNEI. The CDR3 contains 15 residues. CDR3 sequence reads: CASFPDRASYNEQFF. CDR3 DNA: TGTGCCAGCTTCCCGGACAGGGCGTCCTACAATGAGCAGTTCTTC.

This clone is a singleton in its sample. The chain employs TRBV28 and TRBJ1-2; maybe TRBD1 (5 bases). Germline CDR1 MDHEN, CDR2 SYDVKM. V was clipped by 3 bases and J by 7 bases, with 12 bases between them. The CDR3 runs 13 residues. The CDR3 region has the DNA TGTGCCAGCAGTTTGGGCAGGAGGGGTGGCTACACCTTC. Translated: CASSLGRRGGYTF.

This chain links TRBV19 with TRBJ1-2, with D unclear. Between the trimmed V and J ends, which lost 3 bases and 2 bases, there was a span of 19 bases. Germline CDR1 reads LNHDA; CDR2 reads SQIVND (reference sequence). This CDR3 contains 17 residues. The CDR3 region has the DNA TGTGCCAGTAGTATCCTGGCAACCTATAGCGGGAACTATGGCTACACCTTC. Translating gives CASSILATYSGNYGYTF. Supplemented by reference TRBV19 and TRBJ1-2, the full variable domain reads DGGITQSPKYLFRKEGQNVTLSCEQNLNHDAMYWYRQDPGQGLRLIYYSQIVNDFQKGDIAEGYSVSREKKESFPLTVTSAQKNPTAFYLCASSILATYSGNYGYTFGSGTRLTVV.

J is TRBJ2-1 and V is TRBV7-8, with D hard to call. CDR1 SGHVS and CDR2 FQNEAQ come from the germline V gene. The CDR3 sequence is 11 residues long. The V gene lost 4 bases and the J gene lost 8 bases, with 6 bases spanning the gap. CDR3: CASSSHDEQFF. The CDR3 DNA follows: TGTGCCAGCAGCTCCCATGATGAGCAGTTCTTC.

This clone was detected a few times. V and J are TRBV6-9 and TRBJ1-3, with no clear D. Germline CDR1 reads MNHGY; CDR2 reads SVAAGI. Trimming took 6 bases from V and 2 from J, leaving 11 bases between them. This CDR3 is 14 amino acids long. The CDR3 protein is CASSPDWAGNTIYF. The DNA for the CDR3 is TGTGCCAGCAGCCCAGACTGGGCTGGAAACACCATATATTTT.

The chain is built from TRBV2 and TRBJ2-7; TRBD2 matches at 12 bases. Germline V gene data show CDR1 as SNHLY and CDR2 as FYNNEI. The CDR3 length is 13 residues. The V gene end was trimmed by 9 bases and the J gene end by 1 base; junction bases not matched to a gene: 1. The chain's CDR3 is CASTSGGSYEQYF. The CDR3 region has the DNA TGTGCCAGTACTAGCGGGGGGTCCTACGAGCAGTACTTC.

The chain has TRBV5-1 and TRBJ2-3; perhaps TRBD1 as D (5 bases). Germline CDR1 reads SGHRS; CDR2 reads YFSETQ. This CDR3 is 14 amino acids long. V was pared by 5 bases and J by 4 bases, with 14 bases between. DNA for the CDR3: TGCGCCAGCAGTTATGTGGGGCCCCCAGATACGCAGTATTTT. This codes for CASSYVGPPDTQYF.

The rearrangement uses TRBV11-1 and TRBJ2-1; 7 bases are shared with TRBD2. Germline assignment: CDR1 SGHAT and CDR2 FQDESV (reference sequence). The CDR3 sequence is 13 residues long. The junction had 5 bases not matched to a gene; V was cut back by 4 bases and J by 8 bases. In DNA, the CDR3 is TGTGCCAGCAGCTCCCGACTAGCTCATGAGCAGTTCTTC. Its protein is CASSSRLAHEQFF.

This sequence joins TRBV2 and TRBJ2-5, with TRBD2 matching over 9 bases. J lost 0 bases, V lost 3 bases, and 8 bases had no gene match. The CDR3 is 17 amino acids. Germline-derived CDR1 and CDR2 are SNHLY and FYNNEI. The CDR3 sequence is CASSDALGLAYQETQYF. The CDR3 bases are TGTGCCAGCAGTGATGCCCTAGGACTAGCGTACCAAGAGACCCAGTACTTC.

This chain links TRBV25-1 with TRBJ2-5; possible D gene TRBD1, 6 bases. Germline CDR1 reads MGHDK; CDR2 reads SYGVNS. V dropped 5 bases and J dropped 3 bases, with 10 bases sitting between them. CDR3 size: 13 residues. The CDR3 coding sequence is TGTGCCAGCAGTATAGCAGGGGAAGAGACCCAGTACTTC. It codes for CASSIAGEETQYF.

As DNA, the CDR3 is TGTGCCAGCAGCTCAAAAGCGGGAGGGCCTGCCGGGGAGCTGTTTTTT. This codes for CASSSKAGGPAGELFF. V usage is TRBV5-5 and J usage is TRBJ2-2, with TRBD2 matching 10 bases. The germline gives CDR1 SGHKS, CDR2 YYEKEE (reference sequence). Trimming at V came to 3 bases and at J to 6 bases, leaving 8 bases not matched to a gene. The CDR3 is 16 amino acids.